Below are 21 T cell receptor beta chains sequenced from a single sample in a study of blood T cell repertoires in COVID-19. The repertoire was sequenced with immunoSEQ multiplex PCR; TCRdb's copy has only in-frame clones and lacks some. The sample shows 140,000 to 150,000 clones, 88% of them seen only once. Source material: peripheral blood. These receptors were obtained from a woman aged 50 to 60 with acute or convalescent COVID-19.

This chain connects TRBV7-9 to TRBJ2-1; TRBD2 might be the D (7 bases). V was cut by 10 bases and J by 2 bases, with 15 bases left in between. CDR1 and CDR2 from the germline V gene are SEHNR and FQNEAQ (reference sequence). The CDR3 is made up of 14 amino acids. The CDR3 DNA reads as TGTGCCACCCGGGGGGACAATCCCTACAATGAGCAGTTCTTC. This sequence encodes CATRGDNPYNEQFF.

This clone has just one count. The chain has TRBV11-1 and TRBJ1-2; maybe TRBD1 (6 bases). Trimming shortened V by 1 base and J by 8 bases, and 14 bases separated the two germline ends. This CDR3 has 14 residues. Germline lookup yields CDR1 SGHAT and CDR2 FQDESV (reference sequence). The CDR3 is CASSLVDSERGYTF. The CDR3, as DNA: TGTGCCAGCAGCTTAGTGGACAGCGAGCGGGGCTACACCTTC.

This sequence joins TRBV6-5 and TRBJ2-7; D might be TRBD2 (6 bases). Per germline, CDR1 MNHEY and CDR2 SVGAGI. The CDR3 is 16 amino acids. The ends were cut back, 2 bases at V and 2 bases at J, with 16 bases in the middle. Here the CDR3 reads CASSYLQGSGPYEQYF. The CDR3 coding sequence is TGTGCCAGCAGTTACCTTCAGGGTAGCGGACCCTACGAGCAGTACTTC.

The CDR3 coding sequence is TGCGCCAGCAAACTGCAGGGGATGGGGACTGAAGCTTTCTTT. Its translation is CASKLQGMGTEAFF. The chain is built from TRBV5-1 and TRBJ1-1; TRBD1 is a possible D gene (6 bases). Germline CDR1 and CDR2: SGHRS and YFSETQ. V was pared by 6 bases and J by 5 bases, with 17 bases between. The CDR3 is made up of 14 amino acids.

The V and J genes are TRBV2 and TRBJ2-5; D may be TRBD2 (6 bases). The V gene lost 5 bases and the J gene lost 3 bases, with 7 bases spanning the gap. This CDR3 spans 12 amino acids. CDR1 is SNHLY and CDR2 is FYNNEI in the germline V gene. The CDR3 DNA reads TGTGCCAGCAGTCGCGGGGAAGAGACCCAGTACTTC. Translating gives CASSRGEETQYF.

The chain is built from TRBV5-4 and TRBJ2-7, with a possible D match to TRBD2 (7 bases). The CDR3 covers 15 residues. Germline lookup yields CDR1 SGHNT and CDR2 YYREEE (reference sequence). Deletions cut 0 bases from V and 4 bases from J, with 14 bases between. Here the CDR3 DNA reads TGTGCCAGCAGCTTGGAACTAGGGAGGGGGTACGAGCAGTACTTC. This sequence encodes CASSLELGRGYEQYF.

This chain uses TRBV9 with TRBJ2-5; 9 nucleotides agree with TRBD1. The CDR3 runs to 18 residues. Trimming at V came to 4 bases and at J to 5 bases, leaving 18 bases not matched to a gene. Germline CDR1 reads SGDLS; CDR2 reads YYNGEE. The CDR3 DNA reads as TGTGCCAGCAGCCCCCTCCCCCGAAACAGGGGGCTTGAGGAGACCCAGTACTTC. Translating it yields CASSPLPRNRGLEETQYF.

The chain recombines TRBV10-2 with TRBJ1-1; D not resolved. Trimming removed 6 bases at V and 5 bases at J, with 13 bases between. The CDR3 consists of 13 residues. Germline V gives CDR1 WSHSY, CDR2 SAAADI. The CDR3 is CASRIGRRTEAFF. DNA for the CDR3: TGCGCCAGCAGAATTGGGAGGAGGACTGAAGCTTTCTTT.

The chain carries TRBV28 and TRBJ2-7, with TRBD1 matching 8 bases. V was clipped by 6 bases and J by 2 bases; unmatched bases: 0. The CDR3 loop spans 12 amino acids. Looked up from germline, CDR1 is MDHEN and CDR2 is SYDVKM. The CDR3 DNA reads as TGTGCCAGCAGCAGGGGGCCCTACGAGCAGTACTTC. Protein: CASSRGPYEQYF.

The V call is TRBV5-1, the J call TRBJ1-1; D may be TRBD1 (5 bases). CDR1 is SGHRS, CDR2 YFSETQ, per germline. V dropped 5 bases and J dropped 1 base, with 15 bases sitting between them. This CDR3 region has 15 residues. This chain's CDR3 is CASREVPTGNTEAFF. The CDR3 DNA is TGCGCCAGCAGAGAGGTCCCAACAGGGAACACTGAAGCTTTCTTT.

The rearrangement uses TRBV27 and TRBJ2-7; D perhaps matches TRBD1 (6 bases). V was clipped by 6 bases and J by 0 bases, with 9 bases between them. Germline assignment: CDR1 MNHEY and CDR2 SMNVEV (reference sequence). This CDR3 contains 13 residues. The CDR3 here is CASSDRPSYEQYF. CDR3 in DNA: TGTGCCAGCAGCGACAGGCCCTCCTACGAGCAGTACTTC.

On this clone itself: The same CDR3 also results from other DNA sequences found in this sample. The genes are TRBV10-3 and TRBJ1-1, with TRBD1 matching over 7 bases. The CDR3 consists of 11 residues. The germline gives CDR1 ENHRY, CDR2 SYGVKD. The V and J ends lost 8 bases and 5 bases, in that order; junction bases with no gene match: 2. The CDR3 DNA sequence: TGTGCCATCCAGGGGGAAACTGAAGCTTTCTTT. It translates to CAIQGETEAFF.

The CDR3 loop reads CASSFQVVMTGELFF. In nucleotides, the CDR3 is TGCGCCAGCAGCTTTCAGGTGGTAATGACCGGGGAGCTGTTTTTT. V is TRBV5-1 and J is TRBJ2-2, with D hard to call. The CDR3 runs 15 residues. The V and J ends lost 2 bases and 5 bases respectively, with 13 bases between them. Germline-derived CDR1 and CDR2 are SGHRS and YFSETQ.

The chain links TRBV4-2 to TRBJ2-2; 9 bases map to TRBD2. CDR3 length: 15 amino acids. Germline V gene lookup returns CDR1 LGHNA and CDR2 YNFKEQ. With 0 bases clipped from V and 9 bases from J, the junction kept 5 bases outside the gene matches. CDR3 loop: CASSQDPAGGRELFF. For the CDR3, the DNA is TGTGCCAGCAGCCAAGATCCGGCGGGGGGGCGGGAGCTGTTTTTT.

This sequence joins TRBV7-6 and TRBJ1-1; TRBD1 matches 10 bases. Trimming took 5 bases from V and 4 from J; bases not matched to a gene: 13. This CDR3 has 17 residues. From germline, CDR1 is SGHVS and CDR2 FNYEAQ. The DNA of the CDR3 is TGTGCCAGCAGCGTTACGGGACAGGGGATCGTGGGCACTGAAGCTTTCTTT. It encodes CASSVTGQGIVGTEAFF.

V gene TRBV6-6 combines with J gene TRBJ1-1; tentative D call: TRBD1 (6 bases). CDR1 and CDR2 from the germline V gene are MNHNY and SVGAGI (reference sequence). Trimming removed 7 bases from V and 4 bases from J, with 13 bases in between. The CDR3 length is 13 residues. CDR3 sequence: CASIFRGGTEAFF. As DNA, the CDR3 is TGTGCCAGCATTTTTAGGGGGGGCACTGAAGCTTTCTTT.

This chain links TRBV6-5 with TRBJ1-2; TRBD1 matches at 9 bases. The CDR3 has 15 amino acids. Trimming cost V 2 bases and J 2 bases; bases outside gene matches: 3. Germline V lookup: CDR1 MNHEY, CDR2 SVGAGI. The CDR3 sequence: CASSYRDRGNYGYTF. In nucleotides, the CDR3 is TGTGCCAGCAGTTACCGAGACAGGGGGAACTATGGCTACACCTTC.

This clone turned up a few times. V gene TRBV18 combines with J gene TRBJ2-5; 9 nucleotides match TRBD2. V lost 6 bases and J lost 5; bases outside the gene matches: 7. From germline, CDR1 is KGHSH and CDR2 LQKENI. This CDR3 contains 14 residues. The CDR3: CASSPSGMKETQYF. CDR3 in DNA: TGTGCCAGCTCCCCTAGCGGGATGAAGGAGACCCAGTACTTC.

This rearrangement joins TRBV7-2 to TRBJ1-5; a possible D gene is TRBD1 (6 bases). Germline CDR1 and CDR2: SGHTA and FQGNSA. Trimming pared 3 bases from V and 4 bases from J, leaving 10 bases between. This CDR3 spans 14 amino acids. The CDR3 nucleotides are TGTGCCAGCAGCTTCGACAGGCAGAATCAGCCCCAGCATTTT. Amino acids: CASSFDRQNQPQHF.

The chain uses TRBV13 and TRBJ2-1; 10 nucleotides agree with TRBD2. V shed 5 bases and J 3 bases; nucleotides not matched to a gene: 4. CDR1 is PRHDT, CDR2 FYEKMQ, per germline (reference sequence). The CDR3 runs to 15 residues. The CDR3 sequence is CASSLAGVYYNEQFF. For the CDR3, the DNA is TGTGCCAGCAGCCTAGCGGGGGTTTACTACAATGAGCAGTTCTTC.

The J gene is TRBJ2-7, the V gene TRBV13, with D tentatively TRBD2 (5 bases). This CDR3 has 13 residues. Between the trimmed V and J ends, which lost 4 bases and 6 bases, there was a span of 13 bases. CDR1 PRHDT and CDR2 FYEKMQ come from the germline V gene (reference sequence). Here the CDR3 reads CASSWGVSLEQYF. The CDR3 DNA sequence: TGTGCCAGCAGCTGGGGAGTCTCCCTCGAGCAGTACTTC.